This entry lists 19 T cell receptor beta chains sequenced from one sample in a study of identical twins. Via MiXCR, TCRdb re-called the 5' RACE reads, giving one row per CDR3 protein. This table holds approximately 600,000 distinct CDR3 sequences, under 8.5% found once. This same sample was also part of a study on yellow fever vaccine responses in identical twins.

The sequenced sample was PBMCs. The receptors originated from a woman between 18 and 29 years old in good health.

The chain carries TRBV29-1 and TRBJ2-7; D unresolved. Germline V CDR1 and CDR2: SQVTM, ANQGSEA. This CDR3 has 13 amino acids. Trimming took off 0 bases at V and 2 bases at J, with 8 bases between the two ends. For the CDR3, the DNA is TGCAGCGTTGAAGACGACCCCACCTACGAGCAGTACTTC. This sequence encodes CSVEDDPTYEQYF.

The chain links TRBV14 to TRBJ2-1; D not certain. The CDR3 extends over 14 amino acids. Trimming shortened V by 8 bases and J by 6 bases, and 17 bases separated the two germline ends. Per germline, CDR1 SGHDN and CDR2 FVKESK. Here the CDR3 DNA reads TGTGCCAGCTCCCCGACATTCGGTGGCAATGAGCAGTTCTTC. It translates to CASSPTFGGNEQFF.

The chain has TRBV20-1 and TRBJ2-1; D is possibly TRBD1 (5 bases). Germline CDR1 is DFQATT and CDR2 is SNEGSKA (reference sequence). Between the trimmed V and J ends, which lost 3 bases and 2 bases, there was a span of 14 bases. This CDR3 is built from 15 residues. CDR3 DNA sequence: TGCAGTGCTAGGGTGGCCAGGGCGACCTACAATGAGCAGTTCTTC. Its translation is CSARVARATYNEQFF.

This chain joins TRBV4-2 and TRBJ1-5; D ambiguous. This CDR3 contains 16 residues. Germline V gene sequence: CDR1 LGHNA, CDR2 YNFKEQ. Trimming removed 0 bases at V and 5 bases at J, with 14 bases between. As DNA, the CDR3 is TGTGCCAGCAGCCAAGATGTTGGATTGCGGGATCAGCCCCAGCATTTT. It yields the protein CASSQDVGLRDQPQHF.

This clonotype has a count of ten or more. V is TRBV12-3 or TRBV12-4 and J is TRBJ2-4, with 7 positions matching TRBD1. The CDR3 is 14 residues long. The J segment lost 5 bases and the V segment lost 5 bases, leaving 6 bases of the junction unmatched. The CDR3 coding sequence is TGTGCCAGCAGTGGGTGGGACAGCGAAAACATTCAGTACTTC. This codes for CASSGWDSENIQYF.

This clonotype was detected many times. The chain recombines TRBV29-1 with TRBJ2-3, with 10 bases that match TRBD2. Trimming cost V 0 bases and J 1 base; bases outside gene matches: 7. The CDR3 extends over 17 amino acids. Germline V CDR1 and CDR2: SQVTM, ANQGSEA. The CDR3, as DNA: TGCAGCGTTGAAGACAGGGGGACTAGCGCACGCACAGATACGCAGTATTTT. This translates into CSVEDRGTSARTDTQYF.

At least ten counts were recorded for this clonotype. The genes are TRBV20-1 and TRBJ1-3; D possibly corresponds to TRBD1 (6 bases). V was trimmed by 5 bases and J by 7 bases, leaving 9 bases between them. The CDR3 has 11 residues. CDR1 is DFQATT and CDR2 is SNEGSKA in the germline V gene (reference sequence). CDR3 DNA: TGCAGTGCTCCGCAGGGGAACACCATATATTTT. It yields the protein CSAPQGNTIYF.

There are a few counts of this clonotype. The rearrangement links TRBV7-8 to TRBJ2-1; 9 bases line up with TRBD1. Losses at the gene ends were 3 bases for V and 7 bases for J; bases not matched to a gene: 10. CDR3 length: 16 residues. The germline gives CDR1 SGHVS, CDR2 FQNEAQ. The CDR3 nucleotides are TGTGCCAGCAGCTTCTCCGGGACAGGGCGAACTAATGAGCAGTTCTTC. The encoded protein is CASSFSGTGRTNEQFF.

The chain links TRBV12-3 or TRBV12-4 to TRBJ1-1; TRBD1 agrees at 9 bases. Trimming at V came to 7 bases and at J to 10 bases, leaving 16 bases not matched to a gene. CDR3 length: 15 amino acids. CDR3 DNA: TGTGCCAGCACCAACCGGGGGACAGGGTGGGTTGTAGCTTTCTTT. It encodes CASTNRGTGWVVAFF.

This sequence joins TRBV13 and TRBJ2-5; 8 bases align to TRBD2. J gave up 4 bases and V 3 bases, and 7 bases lay outside the gene matches. The CDR3 extends over 15 amino acids. Germline V gene data show CDR1 as PRHDT and CDR2 as FYEKMQ (reference sequence). Here the CDR3 reads CASSLSGGGRETQYF. The CDR3 DNA reads as TGTGCCAGCAGCTTGTCCGGGGGGGGAAGAGAGACCCAGTACTTC.

This clonotype was seen a handful of times. The gene calls are TRBV7-9 and TRBJ2-3; D gene unclear. There are 15 residues in the CDR3. Germline CDR1 reads SEHNR; CDR2 reads FQNEAQ (reference sequence). Trimming left V 3 bases short and J 0 bases short, with 10 bases between. For the CDR3, the DNA is TGTGCCAGCAGCTTGGGTGTCGAGAGCACAGATACGCAGTATTTT. This gives the protein CASSLGVESTDTQYF.

This clonotype was seen many times. J is TRBJ2-7 and V is TRBV12-3 or TRBV12-4; TRBD1 matches at 7 bases. Unmatched junction bases numbered 5, after V lost 2 bases and J lost 7 bases. The CDR3 runs 13 residues. The CDR3 here is CASSLRQGKEQYF. CDR3 coding DNA: TGTGCCAGCAGTTTACGACAGGGTAAAGAGCAGTACTTC.

This clonotype has at least ten counts. The chain is built from TRBV20-1 and TRBJ2-1; perhaps TRBD1 as D (5 bases). This CDR3 contains 12 residues. Germline V gives CDR1 DFQATT, CDR2 SNEGSKA (reference sequence). Trimming removed 4 bases from V and 6 bases from J, with 10 bases in between. CDR3 in DNA: TGCAGTGCTACTCAGGGATCCAATGAGCAGTTCTTC. Translated, it gives CSATQGSNEQFF.

This clonotype was recorded many times. This chain uses TRBV29-1 with TRBJ2-1; 7 nucleotides line up with TRBD2. The CDR3 is made up of 15 amino acids. Looked up from germline, CDR1 is SQVTM and CDR2 is ANQGSEA. The trim removed 0 bases at V and 9 bases at J, leaving 11 bases unmatched. CDR3 in DNA: TGCAGCGTTGAAGAAGGCGGGAGTTTCGGCGGTGAGCAGTTCTTC. It yields the protein CSVEEGGSFGGEQFF.

The rearrangement links TRBV4-1 to TRBJ1-4; possible D gene TRBD1, 6 bases. Germline V CDR1 and CDR2: MGHRA, YSYEKL. The CDR3 is 15 residues long. The V end was cut by 4 bases, the J end by 8 bases, with 17 bases between. Here the CDR3 reads CASSLSAGAGEKLFF. Here the CDR3 DNA reads TGCGCCAGCAGCCTATCCGCGGGGGCGGGGGAAAAACTGTTTTTT.

This clonotype was counted only a few times. The rearrangement uses TRBV20-1 and TRBJ1-2; weak D call: TRBD1 (6 bases). V dropped 0 bases and J dropped 4 bases, with 15 bases sitting between them. CDR3 length equals 15 residues. Per the germline V gene, CDR1 is DFQATT and CDR2 is SNEGSKA (reference sequence). This chain's CDR3 is CSARDSGGVGYGYTF. The CDR3 region has the DNA TGCAGTGCTAGAGATTCCGGGGGCGTCGGCTATGGCTACACCTTC.

This clonotype was seen many times. The CDR3 coding sequence is TGTGCCAGCAGTGTACGACAGGGCAATCAGCCCCAGCATTTT. Amino acids: CASSVRQGNQPQHF. The chain employs TRBV6-1 and TRBJ1-5; a weak D match, TRBD1 (6 bases). The CDR3 is 14 amino acids. With 4 bases removed from V and 2 bases from J, the gap between germline ends came to 9 bases. CDR1 and CDR2 (germline): MNHNS, SASEGT.

The table lists this clonotype with a few counts. The genes are TRBV28 and TRBJ2-3; TRBD1 aligns across 11 bases. The CDR3 contains 13 residues. V shed 8 bases and J 2 bases; nucleotides not matched to a gene: 0. In germline, CDR1 is MDHEN, CDR2 SYDVKM. CDR3 DNA: TGTGCCAGCGGACAGGGGGCCACAGATACGCAGTATTTT. It codes for CASGQGATDTQYF.

This clonotype turned up a few times. This chain links TRBV21-1 with TRBJ2-6; the table assigns TRBD2, which was not confirmed against the DNA. TRBV21-1 is shown as a pseudogene. The CDR3 runs to 17 residues. The CDR3 DNA reads TGTGCCAGCAGCAAAGGGAGGGATTACTCTGGGGCCAACGTCCTGACTTTC. This sequence encodes CASSKGRDYSGANVLTF.